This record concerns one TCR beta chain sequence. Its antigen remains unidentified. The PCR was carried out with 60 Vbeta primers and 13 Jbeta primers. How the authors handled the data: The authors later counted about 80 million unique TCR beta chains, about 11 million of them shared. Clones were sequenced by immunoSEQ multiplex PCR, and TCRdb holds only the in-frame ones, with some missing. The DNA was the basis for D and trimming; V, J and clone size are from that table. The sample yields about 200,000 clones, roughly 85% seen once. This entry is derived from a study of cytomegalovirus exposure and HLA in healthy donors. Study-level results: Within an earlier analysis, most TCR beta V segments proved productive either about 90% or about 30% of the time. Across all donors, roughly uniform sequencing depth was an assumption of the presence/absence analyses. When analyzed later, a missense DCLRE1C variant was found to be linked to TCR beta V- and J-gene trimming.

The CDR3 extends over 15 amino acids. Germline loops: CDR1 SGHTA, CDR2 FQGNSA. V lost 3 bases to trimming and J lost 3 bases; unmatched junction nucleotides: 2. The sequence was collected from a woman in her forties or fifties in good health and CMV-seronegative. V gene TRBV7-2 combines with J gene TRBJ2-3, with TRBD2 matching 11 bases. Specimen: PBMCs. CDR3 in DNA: TGTGCCAGCAGCTTTAGCGGGAGGGCAACAGATACGCAGTATTTT. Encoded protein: CASSFSGRATDTQYF.